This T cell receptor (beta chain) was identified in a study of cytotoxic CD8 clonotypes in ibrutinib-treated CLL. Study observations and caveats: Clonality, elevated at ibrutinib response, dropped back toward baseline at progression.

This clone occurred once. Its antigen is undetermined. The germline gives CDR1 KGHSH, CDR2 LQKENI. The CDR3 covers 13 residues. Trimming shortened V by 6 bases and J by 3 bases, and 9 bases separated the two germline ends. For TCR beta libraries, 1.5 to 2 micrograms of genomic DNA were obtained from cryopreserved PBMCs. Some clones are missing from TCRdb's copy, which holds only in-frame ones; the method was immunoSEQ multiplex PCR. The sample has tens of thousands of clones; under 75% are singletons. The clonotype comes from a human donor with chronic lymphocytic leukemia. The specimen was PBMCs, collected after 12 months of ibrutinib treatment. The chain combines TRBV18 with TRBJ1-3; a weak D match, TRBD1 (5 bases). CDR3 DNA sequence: TGTGCCAGCTCTGACAGCCATGGAAACACCATATATTTT. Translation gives CASSDSHGNTIYF.